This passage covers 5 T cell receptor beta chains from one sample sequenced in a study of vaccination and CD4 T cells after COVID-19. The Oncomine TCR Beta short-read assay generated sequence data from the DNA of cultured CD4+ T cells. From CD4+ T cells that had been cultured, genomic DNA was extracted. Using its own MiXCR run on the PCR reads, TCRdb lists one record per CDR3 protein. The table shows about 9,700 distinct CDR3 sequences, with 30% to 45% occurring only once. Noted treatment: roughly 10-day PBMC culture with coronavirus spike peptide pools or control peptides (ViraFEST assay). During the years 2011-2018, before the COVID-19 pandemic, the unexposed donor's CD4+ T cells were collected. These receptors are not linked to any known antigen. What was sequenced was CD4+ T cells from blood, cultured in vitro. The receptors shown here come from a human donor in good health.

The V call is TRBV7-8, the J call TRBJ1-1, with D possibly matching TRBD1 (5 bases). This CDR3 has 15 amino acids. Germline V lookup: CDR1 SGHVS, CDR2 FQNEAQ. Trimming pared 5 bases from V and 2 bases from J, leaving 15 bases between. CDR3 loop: CASSTLRGLNTEAFF. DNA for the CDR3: TGTGCCAGCAGCACTCTTCGGGGACTTAACACTGAAGCTTTCTTT.

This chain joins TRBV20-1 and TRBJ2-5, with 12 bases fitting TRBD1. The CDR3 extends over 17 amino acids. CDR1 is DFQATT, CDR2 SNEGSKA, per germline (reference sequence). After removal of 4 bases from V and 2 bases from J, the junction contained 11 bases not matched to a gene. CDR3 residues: CSAIRDRGQLSQETQYF. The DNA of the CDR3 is TGCAGTGCTATCCGGGACAGGGGGCAGCTGAGTCAAGAGACCCAGTACTTC.

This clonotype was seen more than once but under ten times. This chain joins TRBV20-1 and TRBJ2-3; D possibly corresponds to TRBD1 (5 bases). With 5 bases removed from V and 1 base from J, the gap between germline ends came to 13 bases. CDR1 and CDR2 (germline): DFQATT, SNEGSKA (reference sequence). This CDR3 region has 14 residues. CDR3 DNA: TGCAGTGCTTTCCCCGACAGTCGCACAGATACGCAGTATTTT. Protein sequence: CSAFPDSRTDTQYF.

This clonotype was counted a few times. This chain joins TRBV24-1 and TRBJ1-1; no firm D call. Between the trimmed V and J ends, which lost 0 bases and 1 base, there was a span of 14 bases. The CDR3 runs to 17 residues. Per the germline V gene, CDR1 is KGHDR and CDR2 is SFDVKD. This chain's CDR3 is CATSDLRTAGGNTEAFF. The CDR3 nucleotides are TGTGCCACCAGTGATTTGCGGACGGCCGGAGGGAACACTGAAGCTTTCTTT.

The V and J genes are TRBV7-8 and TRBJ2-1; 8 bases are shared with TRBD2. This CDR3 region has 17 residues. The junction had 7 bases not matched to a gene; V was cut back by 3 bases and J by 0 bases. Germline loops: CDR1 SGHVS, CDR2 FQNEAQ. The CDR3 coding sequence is TGTGCCAGCAGCTTGGGTAGCGGGGTGAGCTCCTACAATGAGCAGTTCTTC. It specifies CASSLGSGVSSYNEQFF.